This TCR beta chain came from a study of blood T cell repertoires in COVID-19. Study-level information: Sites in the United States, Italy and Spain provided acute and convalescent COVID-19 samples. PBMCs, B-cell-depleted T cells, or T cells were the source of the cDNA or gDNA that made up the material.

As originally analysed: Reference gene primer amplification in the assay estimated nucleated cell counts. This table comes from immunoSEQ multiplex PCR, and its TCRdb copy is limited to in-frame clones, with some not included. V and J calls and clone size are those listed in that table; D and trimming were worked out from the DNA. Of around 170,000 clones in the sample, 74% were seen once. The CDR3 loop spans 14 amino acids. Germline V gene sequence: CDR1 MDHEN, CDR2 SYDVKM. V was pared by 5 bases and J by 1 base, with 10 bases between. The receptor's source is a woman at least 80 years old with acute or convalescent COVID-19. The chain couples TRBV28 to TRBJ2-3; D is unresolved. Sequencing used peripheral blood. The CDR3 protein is CASSLSRGTDTQYF. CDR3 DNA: TGTGCCAGCAGTCTGTCCCGAGGCACAGATACGCAGTATTTT.